This T cell receptor beta chain is drawn from a study of blood T cell repertoires in COVID-19. Study summary: In each case, the material was cDNA or gDNA derived from T cells, B-cell-depleted T cells, or PBMCs.

Participant reports of clinical history set cohort assignment. Within 2 weeks before study entry, exposed participants met a COVID-19 case. Trimming took off 0 bases at V and 6 bases at J, with 11 bases between the two ends. Per the germline V gene, CDR1 is KGHSH and CDR2 is LQKENI. The CDR3 spans 15 residues. Method: immunoSEQ multiplex PCR; TCRdb's copy keeps in-frame clones and lacks some. The repertoire has 150,000 to 200,000 clones, approximately 80% of them found once; the top ten carry approximately 15%. The V call is TRBV18, the J call TRBJ1-4; D possibly corresponds to TRBD1 (6 bases). Sequencing was done on a sample of PBMCs or T cells enriched from blood (not recorded which). This TCR was sampled from a man in his sixties who had been exposed to COVID-19. In DNA form, the CDR3 reads TGTGCCAGCTCACCACCCGGGGGGGCTTATGAAAAACTGTTTTTT. As protein: CASSPPGGAYEKLFF.